These 15 T cell receptor beta chains originate from one sample sequenced in a study of cytomegalovirus exposure and HLA in healthy donors. 60 Vbeta and 13 Jbeta primers were used in PCR. The data were produced by immunoSEQ multiplex PCR, yet TCRdb's version contains in-frame clones alone and is incomplete. This sample yields approximately 170,000 clones, of which roughly 76% are seen a single time; approximately 2% belongs to the top ten. Material for sequencing was PBMCs. Receptors were obtained from a human donor in good health.

The CDR3 loop is CASSAEPTSEQYF. The CDR3 region has the DNA TGCGCCAGCAGCGCGGAACCGACCTCGGAGCAGTACTTC. The chain combines TRBV4-3 with TRBJ2-7; D gene ambiguous. With 5 bases removed from V and 7 bases from J, the gap between germline ends came to 15 bases. The germline V gene encodes CDR1 LGHNA and CDR2 YSLEER. The CDR3 is 13 residues long.

This clone occurred once. The CDR3 does not close with the conserved phenylalanine or tryptophan, likely indicating a read error. This chain joins TRBV2 and TRBJ1-6; the D gene is possibly TRBD1 (5 bases). V lost 6 bases to trimming and J lost 6 bases, with 15 bases between them. The CDR3 has 15 amino acids. Germline values: CDR1 SNHLY, CDR2 FYNNEI. This CDR3 is CASRSEGSGNSPLHL. As DNA, the CDR3 is TGTGCCAGCAGGTCGGAGGGGAGTGGTAATTCACCCCTCCACCTT.

The V and J genes are TRBV25-1 and TRBJ2-3; D is undetermined. The germline V gene has CDR1 MGHDK and CDR2 SYGVNS. The V gene lost 6 bases and the J gene lost 6 bases, with 10 bases spanning the gap. CDR3 length: 12 amino acids. The CDR3, as DNA: TGTGCCAGCAGCTCCGTTTCGGATACGCAGTATTTT. It codes for CASSSVSDTQYF.

The J gene is TRBJ2-5, the V gene TRBV5-1, with 11 positions matching TRBD1. The CDR3 contains 14 residues. Trimming removed 4 bases from V and 7 bases from J; junction bases left unmatched: 6. The germline CDR1 and CDR2 sequences are SGHRS and YFSETQ. The CDR3: CASSHGQGAVTQYF. As DNA, the CDR3 is TGCGCCAGCAGCCATGGACAGGGGGCCGTGACCCAGTACTTC.

V gene TRBV10-3 combines with J gene TRBJ1-5; TRBD1 aligns across 10 bases. Germline V gene data show CDR1 as ENHRY and CDR2 as SYGVKD. This CDR3 is built from 14 residues. V was clipped by 10 bases and J by 2 bases; unmatched bases: 5. The DNA of the CDR3 is TGTGCCACTACTGGGACAGGGGGCAATCAGCCCCAGCATTTT. It is translated as CATTGTGGNQPQHF.

The chain employs TRBV7-9 and TRBJ1-2; TRBD1 matches at 12 bases. The CDR3 contains 17 residues. CDR1 SEHNR and CDR2 FQNEAQ come from the germline V gene (reference sequence). The CDR3 DNA reads TGTTCCTACAGTTACGGGGGGGACAGGGGGCTCGGCTATGGCTACACCTTC. Residues: CSYSYGGDRGLGYGYTF.

This chain joins TRBV5-1 and TRBJ2-7; TRBD2 might be the D (6 bases). Germline V gene sequence: CDR1 SGHRS, CDR2 YFSETQ. Trimming cost V 3 bases and J 2 bases, with 12 bases left between them. The CDR3 has 14 amino acids. The CDR3 sequence: CASSWGDGPYEQYF. The DNA of the CDR3 is TGCGCCAGCAGCTGGGGGGACGGGCCCTACGAGCAGTACTTC.

CDR3 DNA: TGCGCCAGCAGCCCGGCCACAGGGTCCTCTGGAAACACCATATATTTT. Protein product: CASSPATGSSGNTIYF. The chain joins TRBV5-1 to TRBJ1-3, with a weak D call TRBD1 (6 bases). Germline V gene sequence: CDR1 SGHRS, CDR2 YFSETQ. This CDR3 spans 16 amino acids. V was pared by 4 bases and J by 0 bases, with 14 bases between. The whole variable domain, filled in from reference TRBV5-1 and TRBJ1-3, reads KAGVTQTPRYLIKTRGQQVTLSCSPISGHRSVSWYQQTPGQGLQFLFEYFSETQRNKGNFPGRFSGRQFSNSRSEMNVSTLELGDSALYLCASSPATGSSGNTIYFGEGSWLTVV.

The V gene is TRBV19, the J gene TRBJ1-2, with TRBD1 as a possible D gene (5 bases). The CDR3 contains 14 residues. Germline V gene sequence: CDR1 LNHDA, CDR2 SQIVND (reference sequence). V lost 3 bases and J 8 bases, leaving 16 bases between the germline ends. CDR3 loop: CASSMEQAHWGYTF. The DNA for the CDR3 is TGTGCCAGTAGTATGGAACAGGCCCACTGGGGCTACACCTTC. Together with reference TRBV19 and TRBJ1-2, the CDR3 gives the full variable domain: DGGITQSPKYLFRKEGQNVTLSCEQNLNHDAMYWYRQDPGQGLRLIYYSQIVNDFQKGDIAEGYSVSREKKESFPLTVTSAQKNPTAFYLCASSMEQAHWGYTFGSGTRLTVV.

The chain carries TRBV21-1 and TRBJ1-2. TRBV21-1 is deemed a pseudogene. This CDR3 comprises 16 residues. CDR3 sequence: CASTLQGSQFLYGYTF. The CDR3 DNA follows: TGTGCCAGCACCTTGCAAGGTAGCCAGTTTTTATATGGCTACACCTTC.

This sequence joins TRBV7-8 and TRBJ2-2; possibly TRBD2 for D (6 bases). Trimming pared 4 bases from V and 6 bases from J, leaving 12 bases between. The germline gives CDR1 SGHVS, CDR2 FQNEAQ. The CDR3 spans 14 residues. CDR3 DNA: TGTGCCAGCAGCTACCCGCGGGGCTCCGGGGAGCTGTTTTTT. It codes for CASSYPRGSGELFF.

This chain links TRBV6-1 with TRBJ2-2; 11 nucleotides line up with TRBD1. The CDR3 has 15 amino acids. The V gene end was trimmed by 6 bases and the J gene end by 4 bases; junction bases not matched to a gene: 4. The germline V gene encodes CDR1 MNHNS and CDR2 SASEGT. The CDR3 is CASRTGTGGTGELFF. Written as DNA, the CDR3 is TGTGCCAGCAGGACCGGGACAGGGGGCACCGGGGAGCTGTTTTTT.

The rearrangement links TRBV15 to TRBJ1-6; D not resolved. The CDR3 has 13 amino acids. Trimming removed 6 bases at V and 10 bases at J, with 13 bases between. Per germline, CDR1 LNHNV and CDR2 YYDKDF (reference sequence). CDR3 residues: CATRGVVGSPLHF. The CDR3 DNA sequence: TGTGCCACCAGGGGAGTGGTCGGGTCACCCCTCCACTTT.

This clone showed up just a few times. V usage is TRBV4-1 and J usage is TRBJ2-3; TRBD2 agrees at 9 bases. Germline assignment: CDR1 MGHRA and CDR2 YSYEKL. The CDR3 has 18 amino acids. V lost 4 bases and J lost 0; bases outside the gene matches: 11. The CDR3, as DNA: TGCGCCAGCAGCCCGGGGGGCGGGGGGGCTAAGAGCACAGATACGCAGTATTTT. Protein sequence: CASSPGGGGAKSTDTQYF.

The genes are TRBV9 and TRBJ2-3, with TRBD1 matching 9 bases. V lost 2 bases and J lost 3; bases outside the gene matches: 1. Germline-derived CDR1 and CDR2 are SGDLS and YYNGEE. This CDR3 is 14 amino acids long. CDR3 amino acids: CASSVGTGTDTQYF. CDR3 coding DNA: TGTGCCAGCAGCGTCGGGACAGGGACAGATACGCAGTATTTT.